This T cell receptor (beta chain) emerged from a study of blood T cell repertoires in COVID-19. The repertoire was sequenced with immunoSEQ multiplex PCR; TCRdb's copy has only in-frame clones and lacks some. The sample has roughly 200,000 clones; around 78% are singletons. Trimming removed 5 bases from V and 3 bases from J, with 8 bases in between. Germline CDR1 GTSNPN, CDR2 SVGIG (reference sequence). This CDR3 spans 12 amino acids. The source material was peripheral blood. The V call is TRBV30, the J call TRBJ2-1; possible D gene TRBD1, 5 bases. The TCR originated in a woman older than 75 with active or convalescent COVID-19. This chain's CDR3 is CAWGRDYNEQFF. The CDR3 DNA sequence: TGTGCCTGGGGCAGGGACTACAATGAGCAGTTCTTC.